The 24 T cell receptor beta chains given below trace back to one sample, sequenced in a study of T-cell reconstitution after alpha-beta-depleted transplantation in children. Library preparation (for TCRbeta) was performed with unique molecular identifiers. TCRdb ran MiXCR on the PCR reads and lists one entry per CDR3 protein. The data show some 840,000 distinct CDR3 sequences, 15% to 20% seen once. Here the sequenced sample was PBMCs, mostly from graft donor cells, taken 360 days after TCRalphabeta/CD19-depleted stem cell transplant. These receptors all come from a male patient between 10 and 17 years old who had a stem cell transplant for acute lymphoblastic leukemia, so the T cells may come from the graft donor.

There are a few counts of this clonotype. The genes are TRBV11-1 and TRBJ2-3, with 7 bases aligning to TRBD2. From germline, CDR1 is SGHAT and CDR2 FQDESV (reference sequence). This CDR3 spans 12 amino acids. The ends lost 5 bases at V and 11 bases at J; junction bases unmatched: 7. DNA for the CDR3: TGTGCCAGCAGCCTCCGGACTAGTCGGCAGTATTTT. Encoded protein: CASSLRTSRQYF. Complete variable domain (other parts from reference TRBV11-1 and TRBJ2-3): EAEVAQSPRYKITEKSQAVAFWCDPISGHATLYWYRQILGQGPELLVQFQDESVVDDSQLPKDRFSAERLKGVDSTLKIQPAELGDSAMYLCASSLRTSRQYFGPGTRLTVL.

This chain joins TRBV9 and TRBJ1-5; D perhaps matches TRBD1 (5 bases). Per the germline V gene, CDR1 is SGDLS and CDR2 is YYNGEE. Trimming left V 4 bases short and J 3 bases short, with 11 bases between. This CDR3 region has 14 residues. CDR3 amino acids: CASSRGGNNQPQHF. The CDR3 nucleotides are TGTGCCAGCAGCCGGGGCGGAAACAATCAGCCCCAGCATTTT. The full variable domain, with the rest looked up from reference TRBV9 and TRBJ1-5, is DSGVTQTPKHLITATGQRVTLRCSPRSGDLSVYWYQQSLDQGLQFLIQYYNGEERAKGNILERFSAQQFPDLHSELNLSSLELGDSALYFCASSRGGNNQPQHFGDGTRLSIL.

Many counts were recorded for this clonotype. The gene calls are TRBV4-1 and TRBJ2-5; D uncertain. V lost 4 bases, J lost 2 bases, and 5 bases lay in between. Germline V gene sequence: CDR1 MGHRA, CDR2 YSYEKL. CDR3 length: 12 amino acids. CDR3 protein: CASSRPQETQYF. CDR3 nucleotides: TGCGCCAGCAGCCGCCCGCAAGAGACCCAGTACTTC.

The gene calls are TRBV5-1 and TRBJ2-7; D call uncertain. The V and J ends lost 2 bases and 2 bases respectively, with 11 bases between them. The CDR3 length is 14 residues. Per germline, CDR1 SGHRS and CDR2 YFSETQ. The CDR3 loop is CASSFNPGTYEQYF. The CDR3 DNA reads TGCGCCAGCAGCTTTAACCCAGGAACCTACGAGCAGTACTTC.

The table lists this clonotype with a few counts. The chain couples TRBV6-5 to TRBJ2-1, with 8 bases aligning to TRBD2. V was pared by 2 bases and J by 7 bases, with 19 bases of the junction left unmatched. The germline V gene has CDR1 MNHEY and CDR2 SVGAGI. This CDR3 contains 19 residues. The CDR3 protein is CASSYSPLLTGGPRNEQFF. The CDR3 nucleotides read TGTGCCAGCAGTTACAGTCCCCTTTTGACGGGAGGGCCGAGAAATGAGCAGTTCTTC.

V is TRBV7-3 and J is TRBJ2-1; the D gene is possibly TRBD2 (5 bases). The CDR3 extends over 15 amino acids. CDR1 is SGHTA, CDR2 FQGTGA, per germline. Trimming left V 2 bases short and J 5 bases short, with 13 bases between. CDR3 loop: CASSLLAPPDNEQFF. The CDR3 DNA is TGTGCCAGCAGCTTACTAGCCCCTCCCGACAATGAGCAGTTCTTC.

This clonotype showed up many times. The chain carries TRBV5-1 and TRBJ2-2; a possible D gene is TRBD1 (6 bases). V gave up 0 bases and J gave up 0 bases, with 9 bases separating them. This CDR3 contains 16 residues. CDR1 SGHRS and CDR2 YFSETQ come from the germline V gene. CDR3 nucleotide sequence: TGCGCCAGCAGCTTGGTGTCAGGGGCGAACACCGGGGAGCTGTTTTTT. The encoded protein is CASSLVSGANTGELFF.

J is TRBJ2-2 and V is TRBV2; D not resolved. The V end lost 4 bases, the J end lost 6 bases, and 12 bases lay between the germline ends. The CDR3 runs to 14 residues. Germline V gene lookup returns CDR1 SNHLY and CDR2 FYNNEI. CDR3: CASSGARLAGELFF. The CDR3 DNA sequence: TGTGCCAGCAGTGGGGCAAGATTGGCCGGGGAGCTGTTTTTT.

This CDR3 reads CSVRGPTSAYNEQFF. The CDR3, as DNA: TGCAGCGTTCGGGGCCCGACTAGCGCTTACAATGAGCAGTTCTTC. This sequence joins TRBV29-1 and TRBJ2-1; 8 bases fit TRBD2. The CDR3 sequence is 15 residues long. In germline, CDR1 is SQVTM, CDR2 ANQGSEA. The junction had 10 bases not matched to a gene; V was cut back by 5 bases and J by 4 bases.

This clonotype occurred a few times. V is TRBV7-6 and J is TRBJ2-1; 7 bases are shared with TRBD1. V was pared by 5 bases and J by 10 bases, with 11 bases of the junction left unmatched. The CDR3 has 14 residues. From germline, CDR1 is SGHVS and CDR2 FNYEAQ. The CDR3 DNA sequence: TGTGCCAGCAGCCCCGGGACAGTCCCTTGGGAGCAGTTCTTC. Amino acids: CASSPGTVPWEQFF.

This clonotype was counted only a few times. The rearrangement joins TRBV24-1 to TRBJ2-1; 8 bases fit TRBD2. The J segment lost 9 bases and the V segment lost 8 bases, leaving 11 bases of the junction unmatched. The CDR3 totals 14 residues. The germline V gene encodes CDR1 KGHDR and CDR2 SFDVKD. This CDR3 is CATMDERENAEQFF. The DNA for the CDR3 is TGTGCCACCATGGACGAGCGGGAGAACGCTGAGCAGTTCTTC.

This clonotype has just a few counts. The gene calls are TRBV9 and TRBJ2-1; unclear D gene. CDR1 and CDR2 (germline): SGDLS, YYNGEE. The CDR3 has 16 amino acids. V was cut by 0 bases and J by 2 bases, with 12 bases left in between. For the CDR3, the DNA is TGTGCCAGCAGCGTAGATTATCTCGACCCCTACAATGAGCAGTTCTTC. The encoded protein is CASSVDYLDPYNEQFF.

This clonotype was seen only a few times. The V and J genes are TRBV15 and TRBJ1-1; D not resolved. There are 12 residues in the CDR3. The germline V and J ends were trimmed by 4 bases and 10 bases, with 13 bases remaining between them. Looked up from germline, CDR1 is LNHNV and CDR2 is YYDKDF (reference sequence). CDR3 in DNA: TGTGCCACCAGCACCACTGAAGCTAGAGCTTTCTTT. Its protein product is CATSTTEARAFF.

The V and J genes are TRBV6-5 and TRBJ2-6; D unresolved. Germline CDR1 and CDR2: MNHEY and SVGAGI. This CDR3 spans 16 amino acids. Trimming removed 0 bases at V and 2 bases at J, with 8 bases between. CDR3 bases: TGTGCCAGCAGTTACTCGAGAAGGGCTGGGGCCAACGTCCTGACTTTC. Encoded protein: CASSYSRRAGANVLTF.

V is TRBV5-1 and J is TRBJ2-1; 9 nucleotides match TRBD2. Germline CDR1 reads SGHRS; CDR2 reads YFSETQ. Losses at the gene ends were 3 bases for V and 6 bases for J; bases not matched to a gene: 10. The CDR3 is made up of 16 amino acids. CDR3 amino acids: CASSWPTSGDLNEQFF. The CDR3 coding sequence is TGCGCCAGCAGCTGGCCGACTAGCGGCGACCTCAATGAGCAGTTCTTC.

Only a few counts were recorded for this clonotype. The CDR3 loop reads CARGRRTSGRYNEQFF. CDR3 DNA: TGTGCCAGGGGGAGAAGGACTAGCGGGAGGTACAATGAGCAGTTCTTC. The V call is TRBV2, the J call TRBJ2-1; 14 bases align to TRBD2. CDR1 and CDR2 (germline): SNHLY, FYNNEI. The CDR3 covers 16 residues. V shed 9 bases, J shed 4 bases, and the junction held 8 bases outside the gene matches. Based on the CDR3 plus reference TRBV2 and TRBJ2-1, the full variable domain is EPEVTQTPSHQVTQMGQEVILRCVPISNHLYFYWYRQILGQKVEFLVSFYNNEISEKSEIFDDQFSVERPDGSNFTLKIRSTKLEDSAMYFCARGRRTSGRYNEQFFGPGTRLTVL.

This clonotype was counted a single time. V is TRBV18 and J is TRBJ2-7, with D possibly TRBD1 on 5 matching bases. V dropped 2 bases and J dropped 3 bases, with 17 bases sitting between them. This CDR3 has 16 amino acids. Per germline, CDR1 KGHSH and CDR2 LQKENI. DNA for the CDR3: TGTGCCAGCTCACCAGAAACAGGAATATCTCTCTACGAGCAGTACTTC. The encoded protein is CASSPETGISLYEQYF.

The chain has TRBV5-1 and TRBJ2-3; either TRBD1 or TRBD2 may supply D (5 bases each). Trimming pared 7 bases from V and 4 bases from J, leaving 13 bases between. From germline, CDR1 is SGHRS and CDR2 YFSETQ. This CDR3 is 13 amino acids long. The CDR3 nucleotides are TGCGCCAGCCGTGGGGGTAGCGCAGATACGCAGTATTTT. This gives the protein CASRGGSADTQYF.

This rearrangement joins TRBV11-2 to TRBJ2-1; D is unresolved. Trimming took 6 bases from V and 2 from J, leaving 11 bases between them. Germline assignment: CDR1 SGHAT and CDR2 FQNNGV. The CDR3 contains 14 residues. In DNA, the CDR3 is TGTGCCAGCAGAGACTCCTTCACCTACAATGAGCAGTTCTTC. This encodes CASRDSFTYNEQFF.

Only a few counts were recorded for this clonotype. This rearrangement joins TRBV6-5 to TRBJ2-6; 8 bases match TRBD1. The CDR3 runs 17 residues. With V trimmed by 2 bases and J by 0 bases, 3 bases remained unmatched. CDR1 and CDR2 (germline): MNHEY, SVGAGI. Here the CDR3 DNA reads TGTGCCAGCAGTTACAGGACAGGGAGCTCTGGGGCCAACGTCCTGACTTTC. This encodes CASSYRTGSSGANVLTF.

This chain uses TRBV6-1 with TRBJ2-4, with D unresolved. The V end lost 8 bases, the J end lost 6 bases, and 14 bases lay between the germline ends. Per germline, CDR1 MNHNS and CDR2 SASEGT. This CDR3 is built from 13 residues. CDR3 nucleotides: TGTGCCAGCTTGAGGAGTGGAACAAACATTCAGTACTTC. It is translated as CASLRSGTNIQYF.

There are a few counts of this clonotype. The rearrangement joins TRBV7-6 to TRBJ2-7; 14 bases line up with TRBD2. The CDR3 is 16 amino acids. With V trimmed by 3 bases and J by 3 bases, 4 bases remained unmatched. The germline V gene encodes CDR1 SGHVS and CDR2 FNYEAQ. CDR3 sequence (DNA): TGTGCCAGCAGCTTCGAAGGGACTAGCGGGAGCTACGAGCAGTACTTC. This gives the protein CASSFEGTSGSYEQYF.

There are a few counts of this clonotype. The V gene is TRBV27, the J gene TRBJ2-1; D unclear. CDR1 is MNHEY, CDR2 SMNVEV, per germline (reference sequence). The CDR3 is 14 residues long. The germline V and J ends were trimmed by 2 bases and 5 bases, with 10 bases remaining between them. The CDR3 DNA is TGTGCCAGCAGTTTACGTGCGGTTAACAATGAGCAGTTCTTC. Translation: CASSLRAVNNEQFF.

This clonotype was observed a few times. This sequence joins TRBV29-1 and TRBJ2-3; no reliable D call. The CDR3 loop spans 12 amino acids. Per the germline V gene, CDR1 is SQVTM and CDR2 is ANQGSEA. Trimming left V 5 bases short and J 0 bases short, with 6 bases between. The CDR3 sequence is CSVRTSTDTQYF. The DNA of the CDR3 is TGCAGCGTTCGGACGAGCACAGATACGCAGTATTTT.